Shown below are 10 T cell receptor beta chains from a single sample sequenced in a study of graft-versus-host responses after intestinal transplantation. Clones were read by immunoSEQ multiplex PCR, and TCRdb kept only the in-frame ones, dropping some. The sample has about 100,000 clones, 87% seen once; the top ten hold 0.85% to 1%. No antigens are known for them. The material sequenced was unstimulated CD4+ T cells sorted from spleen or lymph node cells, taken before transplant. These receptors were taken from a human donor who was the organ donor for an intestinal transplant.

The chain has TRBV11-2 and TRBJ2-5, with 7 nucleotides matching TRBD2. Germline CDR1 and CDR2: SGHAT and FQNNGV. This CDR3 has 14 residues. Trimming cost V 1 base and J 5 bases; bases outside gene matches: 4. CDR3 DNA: TGTGCCAGCAGCTTAGTCTTGGGAGGGGAGACCCAGTACTTC. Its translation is CASSLVLGGETQYF.

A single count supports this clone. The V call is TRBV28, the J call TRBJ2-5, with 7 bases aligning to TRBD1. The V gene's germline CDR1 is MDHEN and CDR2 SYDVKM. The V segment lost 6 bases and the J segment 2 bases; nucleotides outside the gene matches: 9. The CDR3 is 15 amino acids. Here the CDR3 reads CASSPSGQIQETQYF. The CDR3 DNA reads TGTGCCAGCAGCCCATCGGGACAGATACAAGAGACCCAGTACTTC.

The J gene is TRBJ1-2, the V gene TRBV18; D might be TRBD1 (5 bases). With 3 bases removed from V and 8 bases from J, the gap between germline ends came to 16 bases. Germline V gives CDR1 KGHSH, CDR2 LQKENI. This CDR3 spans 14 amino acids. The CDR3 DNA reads TGTGCCAGCTCACCGACAGTTACGGCAGGCGGCTACACCTTC. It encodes CASSPTVTAGGYTF.

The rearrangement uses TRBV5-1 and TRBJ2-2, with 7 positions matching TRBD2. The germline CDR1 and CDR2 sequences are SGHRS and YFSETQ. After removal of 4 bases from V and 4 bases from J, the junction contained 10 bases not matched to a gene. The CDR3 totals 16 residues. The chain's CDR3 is CASSQTSANPTGELFF. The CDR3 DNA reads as TGCGCCAGCAGCCAAACTAGCGCAAATCCCACCGGGGAGCTGTTTTTT.

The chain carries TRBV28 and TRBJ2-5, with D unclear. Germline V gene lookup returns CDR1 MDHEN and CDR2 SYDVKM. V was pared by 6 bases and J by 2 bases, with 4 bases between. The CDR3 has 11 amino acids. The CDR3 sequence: CASREQETQYF. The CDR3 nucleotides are TGTGCCAGCAGGGAACAAGAGACCCAGTACTTC.

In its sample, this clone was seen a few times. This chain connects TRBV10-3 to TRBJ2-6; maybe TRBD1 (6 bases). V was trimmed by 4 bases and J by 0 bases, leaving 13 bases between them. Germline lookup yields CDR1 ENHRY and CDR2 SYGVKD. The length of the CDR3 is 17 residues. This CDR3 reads CAISALQGSSGANVLTF. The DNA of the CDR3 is TGTGCCATCAGTGCTCTACAGGGATCCTCTGGGGCCAACGTCCTGACTTTC.

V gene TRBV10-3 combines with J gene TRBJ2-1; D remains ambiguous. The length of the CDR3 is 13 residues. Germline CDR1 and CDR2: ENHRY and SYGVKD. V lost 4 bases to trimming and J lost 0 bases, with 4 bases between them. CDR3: CAISAPSYNEQFF. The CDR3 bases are TGTGCCATCAGTGCCCCCTCCTACAATGAGCAGTTCTTC.

CDR3 DNA: TGCGCCAGCAGCATAATAGTTAACTCCTACGAGCAGTACTTC. It encodes CASSIIVNSYEQYF. V is TRBV5-1 and J is TRBJ2-7; no clear D gene. The V end lost 4 bases, the J end lost 0 bases, and 11 bases lay between the germline ends. Per the germline V gene, CDR1 is SGHRS and CDR2 is YFSETQ. This CDR3 region has 14 residues.

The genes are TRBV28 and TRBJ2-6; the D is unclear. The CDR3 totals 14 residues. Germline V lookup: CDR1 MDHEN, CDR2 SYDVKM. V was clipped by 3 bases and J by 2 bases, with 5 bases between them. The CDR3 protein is CASSFLTGANVLTF. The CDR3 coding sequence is TGTGCCAGCAGTTTCTTAACTGGGGCCAACGTCCTGACTTTC. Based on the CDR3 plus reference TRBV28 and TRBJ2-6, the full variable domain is DVKVTQSSRYLVKRTGEKVFLECVQDMDHENMFWYRQDPGLGLRLIYFSYDVKMKEKGDIPEGYSVSREKKERFSLILESASTNQTSMYLCASSFLTGANVLTFGAGSRLTVL.

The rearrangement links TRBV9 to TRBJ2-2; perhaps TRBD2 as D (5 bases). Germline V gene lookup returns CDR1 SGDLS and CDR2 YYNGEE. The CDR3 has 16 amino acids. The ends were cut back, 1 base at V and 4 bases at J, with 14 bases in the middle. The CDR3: CASSVTRVGATGELFF. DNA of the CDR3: TGTGCCAGCAGCGTAACCCGGGTGGGAGCCACCGGGGAGCTGTTTTTT.